The 8 T cell receptor beta chains below were found in one sample sequenced in a study of control samples from healthy donors and cancer patients. TCRdb's table, derived via immunoSEQ multiplex PCR, lists solely in-frame clones and lacks some. The data hold about 55,000 clones, with 95% to 97% observed a single time. The sample was blood. The receptors stem from a woman aged 30 to 39 in good health.

CDR3 region: CASSHREANEQYF. As DNA, the CDR3 is TGTGCCAGCAGTCATCGGGAGGCCAACGAGCAGTACTTC. This chain connects TRBV6-2 or TRBV6-3 to TRBJ2-7; 7 bases match TRBD2. CDR3 size: 13 residues. Losses at the gene ends were 5 bases for V and 5 bases for J; bases not matched to a gene: 6. CDR1 and CDR2 (germline): MNHEY, SVGEGT.

The V call is TRBV28, the J call TRBJ1-2, with D unclear. This CDR3 spans 12 amino acids. V shed 6 bases and J shed 2 bases, with 7 bases lying between them. CDR1 and CDR2 (germline): MDHEN, SYDVKM. Here the CDR3 reads CASRVLNYGYTF. As DNA, the CDR3 is TGTGCCAGCAGAGTTCTAAACTATGGCTACACCTTC.

The chain joins TRBV6-5 to TRBJ1-5; TRBD1 agrees at 8 bases. This CDR3 is built from 13 residues. Losses at the gene ends were 6 bases for V and 2 bases for J; bases not matched to a gene: 0. CDR1 MNHEY and CDR2 SVGAGI come from the germline V gene. CDR3 DNA sequence: TGTGCCAGCAGGGACAGGGGCAATCAGCCCCAGCATTTT. Amino acids: CASRDRGNQPQHF.

This clone was picked up a small number of times. V gene TRBV6-6 combines with J gene TRBJ2-7, with unresolved D. This CDR3 spans 16 amino acids. Germline CDR1 reads MNHNY; CDR2 reads SVGAGI (reference sequence). V was shortened by 0 bases and J by 2 bases, with 14 bases between the two germline ends. CDR3 protein: CASSYSTGYLTYEQYF. The CDR3 DNA follows: TGTGCCAGCAGTTACTCGACCGGCTACTTGACCTACGAGCAGTACTTC.

The J gene is TRBJ2-1, the V gene TRBV15, with D hard to call. The CDR3 has 18 amino acids. Trimming removed 2 bases from V and 0 bases from J, with 17 bases in between. From germline, CDR1 is LNHNV and CDR2 YYDKDF (reference sequence). As DNA, the CDR3 is TGTGCCACCAGCAGACATCAAAACAGCGCGAGCTCCTACAATGAGCAGTTCTTC. This encodes CATSRHQNSASSYNEQFF.

CDR3 in DNA: TGTGCCAGCAGCCCTTACAGGGGGCTCTCCTACAATGAGCAGTTCTTC. It yields the protein CASSPYRGLSYNEQFF. This sequence joins TRBV11-2 and TRBJ2-1; 9 positions agree with TRBD1. CDR3 size: 16 residues. CDR1 is SGHAT, CDR2 FQNNGV, per germline. Unmatched junction bases numbered 5, after V lost 5 bases and J lost 0 bases.

This chain connects TRBV5-6 to TRBJ2-2; maybe TRBD2 (6 bases). V lost 0 bases, J lost 2 bases, and 8 bases lay in between. Germline lookup yields CDR1 SGHDT and CDR2 YYEEEE. The CDR3 consists of 15 residues. CDR3 region: CASSLASVNTGELFF. The CDR3 DNA reads as TGTGCCAGCAGCTTGGCTAGCGTAAACACCGGGGAGCTGTTTTTT.

This clone was recorded once. The chain has TRBV5-4 and TRBJ2-6; unclear D gene. CDR1 and CDR2 from the germline V gene are SGHNT and YYREEE (reference sequence). CDR3 length: 15 residues. V shed 0 bases and J shed 2 bases, with 6 bases lying between them. DNA for the CDR3: TGTGCCAGCAGCTTGGAGGGTACTGGGGCCAACGTCCTGACTTTC. It codes for CASSLEGTGANVLTF.